This TCR beta chain derives from a study of cytomegalovirus exposure and HLA in healthy donors. V shed 4 bases and J 4 bases; nucleotides not matched to a gene: 6. Germline CDR1 LNHNV, CDR2 YYDKDF (reference sequence). The CDR3 consists of 14 residues. A remark on this clone: Its target is not known.

Overall study results and limits: Specificity for CMV antigens was confirmed in vitro for three of the CMV-associated chains.

The PCR employed 60 Vbeta primers together with 13 Jbeta primers. Measured with immunoSEQ multiplex PCR; TCRdb has only the in-frame clones, and not every one. The sample contains tens of thousands of clones, just under 90% of which appear only once. The sequencing input was PBMCs. The gene calls are TRBV15 and TRBJ1-2, with TRBD1 identical over 7 bases. This sequence was found in a man aged 18 to 30 in good health and CMV-seronegative. The CDR3 region has the DNA TGTGCCACCAGCACCGGACAGGCGTCCTATGGCTACACCTTC. Residues: CATSTGQASYGYTF.